Following are 14 T cell receptor beta chains from one sample sequenced in a study of radiotherapy plus CTLA-4 blockade in lung cancer. Profiling relied on immunoSEQ multiplex PCR, and the TCRdb table lists in-frame clones only, not all of them. The table records tens of thousands of clones, 63% of them present only once. This material consisted of peripheral blood, taken from a patient treated with radiotherapy plus ipilimumab. The receptors were sampled from a human donor with non-small cell lung cancer who had a partial response to radiotherapy plus ipilimumab.

A few counts support this clone. This rearrangement joins TRBV29-1 to TRBJ1-1, with D tentatively TRBD1 (5 bases). The V end was cut by 6 bases, the J end by 1 base, with 18 bases between. CDR3 length: 15 amino acids. CDR1 is SQVTM and CDR2 is ANQGSEA in the germline V gene. The CDR3 region has the DNA TGCAGCGTCCCACGATTGAGGAGGGGGAACACTGAAGCTTTCTTT. This translates into CSVPRLRRGNTEAFF.

This clone has a handful of counts. The chain uses TRBV7-3 and TRBJ1-1, with a weak D call TRBD1 (5 bases). The CDR3 sequence is 13 residues long. Germline V gives CDR1 SGHTA, CDR2 FQGTGA. The V gene lost 1 base and the J gene lost 11 bases, with 14 bases spanning the gap. The CDR3 DNA sequence: TGTGCCAGCAGCTTAAGTGCGGGGACCACTGCTTTCTTT. It encodes CASSLSAGTTAFF. Based on the CDR3 plus reference TRBV7-3 and TRBJ1-1, the full variable domain is GAGVSQTPSNKVTEKGKYVELRCDPISGHTALYWYRQSLGQGPEFLIYFQGTGAADDSGLPNDRFFAVRPEGSVSTLKIQRTERGDSAVYLCASSLSAGTTAFFGQGTRLTVV.

This clone appeared a few times. The chain couples TRBV13 to TRBJ2-5; D is possibly TRBD1 (5 bases). V lost 5 bases and J 4 bases, leaving 14 bases between the germline ends. This CDR3 has 14 amino acids. Germline-derived CDR1 and CDR2 are PRHDT and FYEKMQ (reference sequence). The CDR3 spells CASSDGVRAETQYF. The CDR3 bases are TGTGCCAGCAGCGATGGGGTCAGGGCAGAGACCCAGTACTTC.

The table lists this clone with many counts. V usage is TRBV5-4 and J usage is TRBJ2-6, with TRBD1 matching over 9 bases. CDR1 SGHNT and CDR2 YYREEE come from the germline V gene (reference sequence). This CDR3 region has 16 residues. The junction had 6 bases not matched to a gene; V was cut back by 4 bases and J by 4 bases. For the CDR3, the DNA is TGTGCCAGCAGCACCCGGACAGGGGCCGGGGCCAACGTCCTGACTTTC. Its translation is CASSTRTGAGANVLTF.

The chain employs TRBV19 and TRBJ2-3, with TRBD1 identical over 9 bases. CDR3 length: 14 amino acids. The V gene's germline CDR1 is LNHDA and CDR2 SQIVND (reference sequence). V was pared by 2 bases and J by 9 bases, with 6 bases of the junction left unmatched. In DNA form, the CDR3 reads TGTGCCAGTAGTATATCCCCGGGACAGGGAACGCAGTATTTT. Its translation: CASSISPGQGTQYF.

Worth noting for this clone: One end of the junction does not line up with germline, which may come from a read error. This sequence joins TRBV7-7 and TRBJ2-1, with TRBD2 matching over 8 bases. The CDR3 sequence is 16 residues long. Germline V gene sequence: CDR1 SSHAT, CDR2 FNYEAQ (reference sequence). The CDR3 reads CASSLVSSGLHNEQFF. The CDR3 region has the DNA TGTGCTAGCAGCTTAGTGTCTAGCGGGCTCCACAATGAGCAGTTCTTC.

The V gene is TRBV6-5, the J gene TRBJ2-7, with 9 bases identical to TRBD1. V shed 6 bases and J 2 bases; nucleotides not matched to a gene: 5. The CDR3 is 14 amino acids. CDR1 is MNHEY, CDR2 SVGAGI, per germline. For the CDR3, the DNA is TGTGCCAGCAGCAAGACAGGGGGGACCTACGAGCAGTACTTC. Translation: CASSKTGGTYEQYF.

This chain uses TRBV7-3 with TRBJ2-1; tentatively, D is TRBD1 (6 bases). V was trimmed by 5 bases and J by 0 bases, leaving 11 bases between them. The CDR3 is 15 residues long. The germline V gene has CDR1 SGHTA and CDR2 FQGTGA. CDR3 protein: CASSPDSSSYNEQFF. CDR3 in DNA: TGTGCCAGCAGCCCGGACAGCAGCTCCTACAATGAGCAGTTCTTC.

This sequence joins TRBV2 and TRBJ1-1; D not certain. The V and J ends lost 10 bases and 7 bases respectively, with 10 bases between them. The CDR3 is 10 residues long. Looked up from germline, CDR1 is SNHLY and CDR2 is FYNNEI. CDR3 DNA: TGTGCCACCTCTGAGGGTGAAGCTTTCTTT. Its protein is CATSEGEAFF.

This clone was observed a few times. The chain combines TRBV7-9 with TRBJ1-2, with a weak D call TRBD1 (5 bases). Per germline, CDR1 SEHNR and CDR2 FQNEAQ (reference sequence). The CDR3 has 14 residues. The V gene lost 1 base and the J gene lost 6 bases, with 12 bases spanning the gap. The CDR3 DNA follows: TGTGCCAGCAGCTTAGGGGCAGGGCCCGATGGCTACACCTTC. Amino acids: CASSLGAGPDGYTF.

The chain recombines TRBV9 with TRBJ2-5, with 14 bases aligning to TRBD2. The CDR3 is 16 amino acids. With V trimmed by 4 bases and J by 4 bases, 6 bases remained unmatched. Per germline, CDR1 SGDLS and CDR2 YYNGEE. The CDR3 DNA follows: TGTGCCAGCAGCCTGGGACTAGCGGGAGTCGCAGAGACCCAGTACTTC. Encoded protein: CASSLGLAGVAETQYF.

CDR3 sequence: CASSPDRGTYTQYF. Written as DNA, the CDR3 is TGCGCCAGCAGCCCGGACAGGGGCACGTATACGCAGTATTTT. The rearrangement links TRBV4-3 to TRBJ2-3, with 9 bases that match TRBD1. In germline, CDR1 is LGHNA, CDR2 YSLEER. CDR3 length: 14 amino acids. Germline trimming cut 4 bases from V and 7 bases from J; bases unmatched to any gene: 6.

This clone was observed once. The chain combines TRBV30 with TRBJ2-7, with 7 positions matching TRBD1. V was pared by 3 bases and J by 6 bases, with 5 bases of the junction left unmatched. Germline CDR1 GTSNPN, CDR2 SVGIG (reference sequence). This CDR3 is built from 12 residues. CDR3 DNA sequence: TGTGCCTGGAGCGCACAGGGGCTCGAGCAGTACTTC. This gives the protein CAWSAQGLEQYF.

This clone has a handful of counts. CDR3 in amino acids: CASSLGQGGEQFF. CDR3 in DNA: TGTGCCAGCAGTCTGGGACAGGGGGGCGAGCAGTTCTTC. The rearrangement uses TRBV5-6 and TRBJ2-1; 11 bases are shared with TRBD1. Looked up from germline, CDR1 is SGHDT and CDR2 is YYEEEE. The CDR3 is made up of 13 amino acids. Trimming cost V 5 bases and J 10 bases; bases outside gene matches: 5.